This is a list of T cell receptor beta chains from one sample in a study of graft-versus-host responses after intestinal transplantation. Some clones are missing from TCRdb's copy, which holds only in-frame ones; the method was immunoSEQ multiplex PCR. The table records about 57,000 clones, roughly 89% of them present only once. Here the sequenced sample was PBMCs, taken 26 days after transplant. Receptors were obtained from a human patient who received an intestinal transplant, so some T cells may come from the graft donor. Each CDR3 is given with its conserved first and last residue. Fields, in order: clone size, J gene, CDR3 length, V gene, D gene, CDR3 protein, CDR3 DNA. A D gene is named only where the DNA matches it firmly. The listing skips clone size in some rows; elsewhere it reads once, few, many or a size class.

-,TRBJ1-5,17,TRBV14,-,CASSQDYGRGFNQPQHF,TGTGCCAGCAGCCAAGATTACGGCAGGGGATTCAATCAGCCCCAGCATTTT
-,TRBJ2-1,12,TRBV11-2,TRBD2,CASSPGGDEQFF,TGTGCCAGCAGCCCCGGGGGGGATGAGCAGTTCTTC
-,TRBJ2-3,21,TRBV27,-,CASSLSGQGRVGMGPQDTQYF,TGTGCCAGCAGTTTATCCGGGCAGGGGCGGGTAGGAATGGGCCCACAAGATACGCAGTATTTT
-,TRBJ1-1,16,TRBV7-2,-,CASSLWAGALNTEAFF,TGTGCCAGCAGCTTATGGGCAGGGGCACTGAACACTGAAGCTTTCTTT
-,TRBJ2-5,11,TRBV7-9,-,CASRTTETQYF,TGTGCCAGTCGCACTACAGAGACCCAGTACTTC
once,TRBJ2-5,15,TRBV30,TRBD2,CAWNLAGGPGETQYF,TGTGCCTGGAACCTAGCGGGGGGGCCGGGGGAGACCCAGTACTTC
-,TRBJ2-5,16,TRBV5-4,TRBD2,CASSPRTSGRQETQYF,TGTGCCAGCAGCCCCCGGACTAGCGGGAGGCAAGAGACCCAGTACTTC
-,TRBJ1-3,15,TRBV2,-,CASSPPTGSGNTIYF,TGTGCCAGCAGTCCTCCGACAGGCTCTGGAAACACCATATATTTT
-,TRBJ2-7,15,TRBV5-1,-,CASSLRVGQFYEQYF,TGCGCCAGCAGCTTGAGAGTCGGACAATTTTACGAGCAGTACTTC
-,TRBJ2-1,12,TRBV5-1,-,CASSLTSRITFF,TGCGCCAGCAGCCTGACCTCCAGGATAACGTTCTTC
-,TRBJ2-1,15,TRBV5-6,TRBD2,CASSATSGGANEQFF,TGTGCCAGCAGCGCGACTAGCGGGGGGGCCAATGAGCAGTTCTTC
once,TRBJ2-1,15,TRBV7-2,-,CASSAGLQVGYEQFF,TGTGCCAGCAGCGCAGGGTTACAGGTCGGGTATGAGCAGTTCTTC
-,TRBJ2-1,13,TRBV5-1,-,CASSLGINNEQFF,TGCGCCAGCAGCTTGGGTATAAACAATGAGCAGTTCTTC